The T cell receptor beta chain under discussion was sequenced for a study of response to subunit inactivated influenza vaccine. Study-level results: Only a handful of new T cells, the authors suggested, are recruited with each seasonal influenza vaccination.

This clonotype was detected ten times or more. As yet, its antigen is unknown. The germline V and J ends were trimmed by 1 base and 4 bases, with 7 bases remaining between them. The CDR3 covers 14 residues. From germline, CDR1 is SGHTA and CDR2 FQGNSA. Each CDR3 protein gets one entry after TCRdb re-called the RT-PCR reads with MiXCR. The sample has around 580,000 distinct CDR3 sequences, 12% seen once. The chain links TRBV7-2 to TRBJ2-2; D is uncertain. This receptor was taken from a man aged 45 to 65 who received an inactivated influenza vaccine. The material was PBMCs from blood, obtained on the day of vaccination. Here the CDR3 reads CASSLGGSTGELFF. As DNA, the CDR3 is TGTGCCAGCAGCTTAGGTGGTAGCACCGGGGAGCTGTTTTTT.